The clone carrying this T cell receptor (beta chain) was observed a few times. Its matching antigen is unknown. This CDR3 comprises 15 residues. Germline CDR1 reads SGHTA; CDR2 reads FQGNSA. Trimming pared 3 bases from V and 1 base from J, leaving 9 bases between. Treatment meaning: approximately nine-day PBMC culture with coronavirus spike peptide pools or control peptides (ViraFEST assay). Cultures of PBMCs, over 1.5 million per well, were set up with about 10 IU/ml IL-2 and roughly 9 ug/ml peptide pools. Oncomine TCR Beta short-read sequencing was applied to DNA from cultured CD4+ T cells. The genomic DNA was obtained from cultured CD4+ T cells by extraction with the QIAamp micro DNA kit. Via MiXCR, TCRdb re-called the PCR reads, giving one row per CDR3 protein. This table holds 20,000 or so distinct CDR3 sequences, 43% found once. This sample is drawn from a study of vaccination and CD4 T cells after COVID-19. Study-wide points: Within the convalescent patients, spike mono-reactivity was found in 304 of 307 vaccine-specific clones.

The sample comprised CD4+ T cells from blood, cultured in vitro. The TCR was taken from a human donor who had recovered from COVID-19. V gene TRBV7-2 combines with J gene TRBJ2-2; D gene unclear. CDR3 loop: CASSFRALNTGELFF. Written as DNA, the CDR3 is TGTGCCAGCAGCTTTAGGGCCCTGAACACCGGGGAGCTGTTTTTT. Full variable domain (outside the CDR3, taken from reference TRBV7-2 and TRBJ2-2): GAGVSQSPSNKVTEKGKDVELRCDPISGHTALYWYRQSLGQGLEFLIYFQGNSAPDKSGLPSDRFSAERTGGSVSTLTIQRTQQEDSAVYLCASSFRALNTGELFFGEGSRLTVL.